A selection of T cell receptor beta chains follows, all from one sample in a study of CD8 T cells in ankylosing spondylitis. MiXCR, run by TCRdb on the 5' RACE reads, gives a single entry per CDR3 protein. This table has about 220,000 distinct CDR3 sequences, 7% to 8% appearing once. Input material: blood, either unsorted or a sorted T cell fraction (not recorded which). All receptors come from a male donor with ankylosing spondylitis. The conserved cysteine and the conserved F or W are not part of the CDR3 here. A D gene is named only where the DNA matches it firmly.

D gene	J gene	V gene	CDR3 protein
TRBD1	TRBJ1-2	TRBV29-1	SVRDRAGGYT
TRBD1	TRBJ2-1	TRBV5-1	ASSLADRGPYNEQF
-	TRBJ1-2	TRBV20-1	SAPNSPYYGYT
-	TRBJ2-7	TRBV9	ASSVSGTTTYEQY
TRBD2	TRBJ2-1	TRBV28	ASSFGLAGVGEQF
-	TRBJ1-1	TRBV12-3/TRBV12-4	ASSYAGATEAF
TRBD1	TRBJ1-1	TRBV29-1	SVRGGAHTEAF
TRBD1	TRBJ2-1	TRBV27	ASSFRQGVGNEQF
TRBD2	TRBJ2-3	TRBV28	ASSLDVASGGYSTDTQY
-	TRBJ1-1	TRBV6-2/TRBV6-3	ASSISGGMNTEAF
-	TRBJ2-7	TRBV5-1	ASSLGSSSLYEQY
-	TRBJ2-7	TRBV29-1	SVHRDYEQY
TRBD2	TRBJ2-5	TRBV4-3	ASSQGTSGSETQY
TRBD2	TRBJ2-3	TRBV4-3	ASSQDLAGSSTDTQY
-	TRBJ2-7	TRBV24-1	ATSDTPQLGGDYEQY
-	TRBJ1-1	TRBV14	ASSLLGAGNTEAF
TRBD2	TRBJ2-1	TRBV27	ASSPPGLAGGNEQF
-	TRBJ1-1	TRBV4-3	ASSQQGLGNTEAF
-	TRBJ2-7	TRBV7-9	ASSSFRLYEQY
-	TRBJ2-1	TRBV9	ASSVAGGHNEQF
TRBD1	TRBJ1-4	TRBV5-1	ASSPRTGDYATNEKLF
-	TRBJ2-1	TRBV5-1	ASGNLAYNEQF
-	TRBJ2-7	TRBV28	ASSLWGRSSYEQY
-	TRBJ2-7	TRBV20-1	SARDLAGLNYEQY
-	TRBJ1-3	TRBV6-2/TRBV6-3	ASSYSGRESDTIY
-	TRBJ2-1	TRBV11-3	ASSWGTNGNEQF
-	TRBJ1-2	TRBV3-1	ASSQGVGTDYYGYT
TRBD1	TRBJ1-2	TRBV20-1	SARTGGENYGYT
-	TRBJ2-5	TRBV7-2	ASHGWWGETQY
-	TRBJ1-2	TRBV27	ASSFGLGGAGGYT
TRBD2	TRBJ2-2	TRBV25-1	ASSEYLAGGTGELF
TRBD2	TRBJ2-1	TRBV6-1	ASSELADSYNEQF
TRBD1	TRBJ2-7	TRBV5-5	ASSSPGTGDYEQY
-	TRBJ1-4	TRBV12-2	ASRPLGGDEKLF
TRBD2	TRBJ2-7	TRBV7-9	ASGLGPYEQY
TRBD2	TRBJ2-3	TRBV6-1	ATGGLSGGGADTQY
-	TRBJ1-1	TRBV29-1	SVPGKAAF
-	TRBJ1-1	TRBV27	ASSLVGTSLEAF
-	TRBJ2-1	TRBV6-1	ASSIDSYNEQF
-	TRBJ2-7	TRBV6-2/TRBV6-3	ASSYSQGDYEQY
TRBD1	TRBJ2-1	TRBV7-9	AGDRGYEQF
TRBD1	TRBJ2-7	TRBV5-1	ASSLGDPGTGYHEQY
TRBD2	TRBJ2-1	TRBV30	AWSVPGGPRAYNEQF